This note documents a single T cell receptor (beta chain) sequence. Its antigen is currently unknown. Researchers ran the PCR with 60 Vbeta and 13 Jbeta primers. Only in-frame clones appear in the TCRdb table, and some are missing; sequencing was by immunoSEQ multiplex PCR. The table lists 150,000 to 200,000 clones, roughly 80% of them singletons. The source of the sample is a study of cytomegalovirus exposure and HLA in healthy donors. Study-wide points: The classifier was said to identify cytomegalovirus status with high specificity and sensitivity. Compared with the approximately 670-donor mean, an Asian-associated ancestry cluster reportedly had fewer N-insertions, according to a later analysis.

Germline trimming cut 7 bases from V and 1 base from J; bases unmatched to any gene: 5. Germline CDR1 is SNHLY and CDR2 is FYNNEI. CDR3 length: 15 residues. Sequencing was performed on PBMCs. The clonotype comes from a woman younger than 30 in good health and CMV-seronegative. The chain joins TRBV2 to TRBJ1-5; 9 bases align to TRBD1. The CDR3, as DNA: TGTGCCAGCACCTACAGGGGGCTAAGCAATCAGCCCCAGCATTTT. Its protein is CASTYRGLSNQPQHF.